The 8 T cell receptor beta chains below all came from one sample that was sequenced in a study of CD8+CD57+ T cells in acquired aplastic anemia. Investigators profiled TCR beta VDJ and CDR3 from genomic DNA template. TCRdb reanalysed the reads using MiXCR and keeps one entry per CDR3 protein. Among over 40,000 distinct CDR3 sequences listed, around 70% were seen once. Sequenced sample: sorted CD4+, CD8+, or CD8+CD57+ T cells (not recorded which) from PBMCs. Receptors originate from a human donor in good health, serving as a control.

The chain joins TRBV15 to TRBJ2-7; TRBD2 is a possible D gene (6 bases). CDR1 is LNHNV and CDR2 is YYDKDF in the germline V gene (reference sequence). V lost 0 bases and J lost 6, with 12 bases in between. The CDR3 runs to 14 residues. As DNA, the CDR3 is TGTGCCACCAGCAGAGATAGAAGAGCGGGCGAGCAGTACTTC. This translates into CATSRDRRAGEQYF.

The V call is TRBV11-1, the J call TRBJ2-7; 9 bases fit TRBD2. The CDR3 loop spans 16 amino acids. J lost 2 bases, V lost 6 bases, and 11 bases had no gene match. CDR1 is SGHAT, CDR2 FQDESV, per germline (reference sequence). The CDR3 protein is CASSSASGRPTYEQYF. The CDR3, as DNA: TGTGCCAGCAGTTCCGCGAGCGGGAGGCCTACCTACGAGCAGTACTTC.

The V call is TRBV28, the J call TRBJ2-3, with D possibly matching TRBD1 (5 bases). Germline V gene lookup returns CDR1 MDHEN and CDR2 SYDVKM. This CDR3 region has 14 residues. Deletions cut 1 base from V and 4 bases from J, with 9 bases between. The CDR3 DNA follows: TGTGCCAGCAGTTTATATTCAGGGTCAGATACGCAGTATTTT. It translates to CASSLYSGSDTQYF.

This clonotype was counted once. This chain's CDR3 is CASGQAENYGYTF. The CDR3 nucleotides read TGTGCCAGCGGTCAGGCAGAGAACTATGGCTACACCTTC. The chain links TRBV2 to TRBJ1-2; D gene unclear. The CDR3 is 13 amino acids. CDR1 SNHLY and CDR2 FYNNEI come from the germline V gene. V lost 8 bases, J lost 2 bases, and 12 bases lay in between.

This clonotype was seen only a few times. The chain combines TRBV20-1 with TRBJ2-5; 10 nucleotides align to TRBD1. The CDR3 totals 15 residues. V lost 3 bases, J lost 5 bases, and 9 bases stayed unmatched. From germline, CDR1 is DFQATT and CDR2 SNEGSKA (reference sequence). CDR3 nucleotide sequence: TGCAGTGCTAGCGGGGACAGGGGTTCTCGGGAGACCCAGTACTTC. This sequence encodes CSASGDRGSRETQYF.

The sample holds many counts of this clonotype. The genes are TRBV20-1 and TRBJ2-3; a weak D match, TRBD2 (6 bases). Germline loops: CDR1 DFQATT, CDR2 SNEGSKA (reference sequence). Trimming took off 1 base at V and 0 bases at J, with 23 bases between the two ends. This CDR3 contains 19 residues. The DNA for the CDR3 is TGCAGTGCTAGAGGTCCCGCGGAGGGGCAAGCTAGCAGCACAGATACGCAGTATTTT. This translates into CSARGPAEGQASSTDTQYF.

This sequence joins TRBV4-2 and TRBJ2-3, with D perhaps given as TRBD1 or TRBD2 (5 bases each). The CDR3 consists of 16 residues. With 7 bases removed from V and 2 bases from J, the gap between germline ends came to 19 bases. The germline CDR1 and CDR2 sequences are LGHNA and YNFKEQ. Written as DNA, the CDR3 is TGTGCCAGCAACCAGGAAAGGGGACGGATCACAGATACGCAGTATTTT. Protein sequence: CASNQERGRITDTQYF.

Regarding this clonotype: Its ends do not fully match the called genes, so a read error is possible. V and J are TRBV29-1 and TRBJ1-1; D gene unclear. This CDR3 is built from 13 residues. Germline V lookup: CDR1 SQVTM, CDR2 ANQGSEA. The CDR3 coding sequence is TGCAGCGTCGCCGGACCGACGAACAGTGAAGCTTTCTTT. This codes for CSVAGPTNSEAFF.